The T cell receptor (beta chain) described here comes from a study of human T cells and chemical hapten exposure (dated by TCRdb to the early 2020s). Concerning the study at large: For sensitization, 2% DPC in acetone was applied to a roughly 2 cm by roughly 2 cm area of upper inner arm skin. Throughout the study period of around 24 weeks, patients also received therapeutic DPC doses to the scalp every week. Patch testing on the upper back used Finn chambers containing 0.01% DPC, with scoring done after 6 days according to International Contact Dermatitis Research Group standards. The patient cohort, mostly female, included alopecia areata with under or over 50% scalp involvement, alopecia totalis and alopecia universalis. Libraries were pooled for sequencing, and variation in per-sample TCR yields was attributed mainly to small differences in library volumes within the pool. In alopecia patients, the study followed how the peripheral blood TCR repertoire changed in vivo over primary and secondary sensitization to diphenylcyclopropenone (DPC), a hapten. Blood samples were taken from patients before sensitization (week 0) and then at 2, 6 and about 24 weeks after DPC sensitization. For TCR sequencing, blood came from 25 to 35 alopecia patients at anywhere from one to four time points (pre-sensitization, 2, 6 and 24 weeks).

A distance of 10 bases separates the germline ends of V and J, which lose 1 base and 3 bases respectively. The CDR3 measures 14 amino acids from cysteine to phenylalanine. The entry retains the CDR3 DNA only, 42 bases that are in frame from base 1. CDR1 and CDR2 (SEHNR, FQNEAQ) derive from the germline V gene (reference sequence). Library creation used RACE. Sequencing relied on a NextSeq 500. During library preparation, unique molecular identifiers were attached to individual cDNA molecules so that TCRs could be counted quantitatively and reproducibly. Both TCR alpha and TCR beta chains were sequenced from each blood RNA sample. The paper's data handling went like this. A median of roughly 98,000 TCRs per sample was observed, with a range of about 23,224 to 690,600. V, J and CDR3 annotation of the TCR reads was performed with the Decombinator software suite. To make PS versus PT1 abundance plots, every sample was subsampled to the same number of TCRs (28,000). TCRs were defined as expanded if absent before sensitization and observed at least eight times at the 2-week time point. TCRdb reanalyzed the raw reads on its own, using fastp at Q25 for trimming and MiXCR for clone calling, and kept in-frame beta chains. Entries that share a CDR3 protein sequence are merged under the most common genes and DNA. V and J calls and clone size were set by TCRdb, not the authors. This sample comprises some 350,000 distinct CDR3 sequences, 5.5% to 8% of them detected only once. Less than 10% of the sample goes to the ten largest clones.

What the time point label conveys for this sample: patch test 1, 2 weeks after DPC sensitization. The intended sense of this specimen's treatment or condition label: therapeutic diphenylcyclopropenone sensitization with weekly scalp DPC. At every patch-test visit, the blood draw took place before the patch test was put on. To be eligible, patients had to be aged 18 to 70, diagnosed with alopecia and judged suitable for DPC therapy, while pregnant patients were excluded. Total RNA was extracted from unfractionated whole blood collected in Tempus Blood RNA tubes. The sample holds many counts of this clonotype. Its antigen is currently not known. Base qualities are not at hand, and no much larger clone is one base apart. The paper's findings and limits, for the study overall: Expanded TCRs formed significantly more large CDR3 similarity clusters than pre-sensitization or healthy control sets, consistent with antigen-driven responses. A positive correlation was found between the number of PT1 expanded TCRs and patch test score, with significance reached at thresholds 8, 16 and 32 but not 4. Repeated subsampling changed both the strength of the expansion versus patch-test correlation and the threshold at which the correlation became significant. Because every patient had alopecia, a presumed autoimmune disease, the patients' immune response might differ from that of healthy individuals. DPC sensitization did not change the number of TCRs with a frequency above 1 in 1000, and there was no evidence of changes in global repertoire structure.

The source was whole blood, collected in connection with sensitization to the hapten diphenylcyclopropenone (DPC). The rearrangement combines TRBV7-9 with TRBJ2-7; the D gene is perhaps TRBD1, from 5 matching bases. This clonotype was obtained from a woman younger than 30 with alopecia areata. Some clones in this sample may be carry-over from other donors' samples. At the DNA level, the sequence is TGTGCCAGCAGCTTAGAGGGCAGGGACTACGAGCAGTACTTC. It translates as CASSLEGRDYEQYF.